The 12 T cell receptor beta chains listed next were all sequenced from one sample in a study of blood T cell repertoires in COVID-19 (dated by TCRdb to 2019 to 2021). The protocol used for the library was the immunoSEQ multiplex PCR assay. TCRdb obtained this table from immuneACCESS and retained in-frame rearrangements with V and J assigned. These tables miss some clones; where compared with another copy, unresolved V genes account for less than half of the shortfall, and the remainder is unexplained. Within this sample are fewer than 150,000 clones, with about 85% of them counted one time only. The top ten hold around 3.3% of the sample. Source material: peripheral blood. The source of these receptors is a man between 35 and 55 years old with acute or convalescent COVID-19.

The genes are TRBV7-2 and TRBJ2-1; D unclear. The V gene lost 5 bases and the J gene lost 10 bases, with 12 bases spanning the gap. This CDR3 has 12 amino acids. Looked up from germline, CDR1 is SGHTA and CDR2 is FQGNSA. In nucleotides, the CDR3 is TGTGCCAGCAGCCCGTTGTTTAGAGAGCAGTTCTTC. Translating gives CASSPLFREQFF.

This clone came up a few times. CDR3 sequence reads: CASSQHTGHYGYTF. CDR3 bases: TGTGCCAGTAGTCAACATACAGGGCACTATGGCTACACCTTC. This sequence joins TRBV19 and TRBJ1-2; a weak D match, TRBD1 (6 bases). The CDR3 has 14 amino acids. V was cut by 5 bases and J by 3 bases, with 13 bases left in between. Germline-derived CDR1 and CDR2 are LNHDA and SQIVND (reference sequence).

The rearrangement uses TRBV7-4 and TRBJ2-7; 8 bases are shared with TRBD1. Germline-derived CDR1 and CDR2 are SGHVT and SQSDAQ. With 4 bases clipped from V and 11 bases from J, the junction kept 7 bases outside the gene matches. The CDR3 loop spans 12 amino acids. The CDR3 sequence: CASSSQGVVKYF. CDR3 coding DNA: TGTGCCAGCAGCTCACAGGGGGTGGTAAAGTACTTC.

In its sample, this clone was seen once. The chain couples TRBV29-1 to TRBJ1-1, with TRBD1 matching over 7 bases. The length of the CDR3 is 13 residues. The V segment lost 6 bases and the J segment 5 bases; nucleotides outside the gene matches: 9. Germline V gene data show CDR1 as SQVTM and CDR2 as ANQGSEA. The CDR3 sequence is CSVLGGGYTEAFF. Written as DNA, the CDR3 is TGCAGCGTCCTAGGAGGGGGCTATACTGAAGCTTTCTTT.

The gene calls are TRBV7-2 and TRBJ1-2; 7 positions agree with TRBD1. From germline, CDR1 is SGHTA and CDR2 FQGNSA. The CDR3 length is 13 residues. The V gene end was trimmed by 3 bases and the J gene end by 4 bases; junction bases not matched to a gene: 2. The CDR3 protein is CASSFRDSYGYTF. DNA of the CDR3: TGTGCCAGCAGCTTCCGGGACAGCTATGGCTACACCTTC.

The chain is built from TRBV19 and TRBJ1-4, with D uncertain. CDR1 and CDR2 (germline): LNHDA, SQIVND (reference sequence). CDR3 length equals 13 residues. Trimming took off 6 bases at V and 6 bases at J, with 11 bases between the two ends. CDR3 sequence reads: CASSVSLDEKLFF. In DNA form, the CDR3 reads TGTGCCAGTAGCGTTAGTCTTGATGAAAAACTGTTTTTT.

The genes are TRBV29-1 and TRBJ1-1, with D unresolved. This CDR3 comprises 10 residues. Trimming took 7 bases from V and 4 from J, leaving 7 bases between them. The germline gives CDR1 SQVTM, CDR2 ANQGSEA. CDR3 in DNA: TGCAGCGCACAAAGCACTGAAGCTTTCTTT. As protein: CSAQSTEAFF. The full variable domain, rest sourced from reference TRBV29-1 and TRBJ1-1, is SAVISQKPSRDICQRGTSLTIQCQVDSQVTMMFWYRQQPGQSLTLIATANQGSEATYESGFVIDKFPISRPNLTFSTLTVSNMSPEDSSIYLCSAQSTEAFFGQGTRLTVV.

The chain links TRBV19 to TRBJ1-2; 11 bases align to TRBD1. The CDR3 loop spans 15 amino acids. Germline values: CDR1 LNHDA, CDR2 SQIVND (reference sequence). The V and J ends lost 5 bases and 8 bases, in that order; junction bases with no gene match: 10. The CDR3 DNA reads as TGTGCCAGTAGTGTTCTGGACAGGGGGCTTAACGGCTACACCTTC. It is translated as CASSVLDRGLNGYTF.

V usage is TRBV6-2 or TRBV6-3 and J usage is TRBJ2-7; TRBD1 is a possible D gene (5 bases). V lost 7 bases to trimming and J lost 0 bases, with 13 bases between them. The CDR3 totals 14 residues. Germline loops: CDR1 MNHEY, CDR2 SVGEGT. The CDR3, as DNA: TGTGCCAGCACCCCCAGGGCTTCCTCCTACGAGCAGTACTTC. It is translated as CASTPRASSYEQYF.

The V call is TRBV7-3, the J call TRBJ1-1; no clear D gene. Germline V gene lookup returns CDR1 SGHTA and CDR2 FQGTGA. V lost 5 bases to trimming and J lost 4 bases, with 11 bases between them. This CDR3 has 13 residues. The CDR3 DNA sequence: TGTGCCAGCAGCCTCATCAGTGGCACTGAAGCTTTCTTT. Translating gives CASSLISGTEAFF.

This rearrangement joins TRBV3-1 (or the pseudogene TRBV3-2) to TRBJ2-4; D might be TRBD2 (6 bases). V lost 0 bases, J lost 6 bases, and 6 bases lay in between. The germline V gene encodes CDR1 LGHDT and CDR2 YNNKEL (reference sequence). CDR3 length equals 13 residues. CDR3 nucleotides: TGTGCCAGCAGCCAAGAGGGACTAAACATTCAGTACTTC. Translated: CASSQEGLNIQYF.

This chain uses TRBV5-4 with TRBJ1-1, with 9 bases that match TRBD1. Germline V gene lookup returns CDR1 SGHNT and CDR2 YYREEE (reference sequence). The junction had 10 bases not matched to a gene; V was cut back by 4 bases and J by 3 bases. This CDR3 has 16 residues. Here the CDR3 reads CASSADRGRLYTEAFF. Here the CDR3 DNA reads TGTGCCAGCAGCGCGGACAGGGGCCGACTATACACTGAAGCTTTCTTT. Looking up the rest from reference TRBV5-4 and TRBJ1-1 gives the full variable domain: ETGVTQSPTHLIKTRGQQVTLRCSSQSGHNTVSWYQQALGQGPQFIFQYYREEENGRGNFPPRFSGLQFPNYSSELNVNALELDDSALYLCASSADRGRLYTEAFFGQGTRLTVV.